The 21 T cell receptor beta chains given below trace back to one sample, sequenced in a study of T cells after yellow fever vaccination. MiXCR, applied by TCRdb to the 5' RACE reads, yields one record per CDR3 protein. The sample shows roughly 340,000 distinct CDR3 sequences, 8.7% of them seen only once. The input for sequencing was PBMCs, taken on the day of the first yellow fever vaccination. Receptor source: a man aged 18 to 35 who received the YFV17D yellow fever vaccine.

This clonotype was seen more than once but under ten times. This rearrangement joins TRBV7-6 to TRBJ1-1; 8 bases map to TRBD1. Per germline, CDR1 SGHVS and CDR2 FNYEAQ. V lost 5 bases and J lost 4; bases outside the gene matches: 6. This CDR3 region has 14 residues. The CDR3 region is CASSNQQGGTEAFF. The CDR3 nucleotides are TGTGCCAGCAGCAACCAACAGGGGGGCACTGAAGCTTTCTTT.

V is TRBV4-3 and J is TRBJ2-7, with a tentative D call TRBD1 (6 bases). The V and J ends lost 6 bases and 5 bases respectively, with 14 bases between them. The V gene's germline CDR1 is LGHNA and CDR2 YSLEER. The CDR3 contains 13 residues. This chain's CDR3 is CASRQQGRNEQYF. CDR3 nucleotides: TGCGCCAGCAGGCAGCAGGGGCGGAACGAGCAGTACTTC.

The sample holds a few counts of this clonotype. The chain couples TRBV6-1 to TRBJ2-2; 8 bases agree with TRBD2. The ends lost 5 bases at V and 6 bases at J; junction bases unmatched: 8. CDR3 size: 15 residues. The V gene's germline CDR1 is MNHNS and CDR2 SASEGT. CDR3: CASSPLGGASGELFF. CDR3 DNA: TGTGCCAGCAGTCCCCTCGGGGGGGCCTCCGGGGAGCTGTTTTTT.

CDR3 residues: CASSFGGQDEQYV. Written as DNA, the CDR3 is TGTGCCAGCAGTTTCGGGGGGCAGGACGAGCAGTACGTC. The chain recombines TRBV12-3 or TRBV12-4 with TRBJ2-7; D perhaps matches TRBD2 (7 bases). Trimming removed 3 bases from V and 5 bases from J, with 11 bases in between. The CDR3 is made up of 13 amino acids.

The V and J genes are TRBV12-3 or TRBV12-4 and TRBJ2-3, with 9 bases matching TRBD2. The CDR3 spans 17 residues. Trimming cost V 2 bases and J 5 bases; bases outside gene matches: 11. The chain's CDR3 is CASSLTPASGAEDTQYF. The CDR3 DNA reads as TGTGCCAGCAGTTTAACCCCGGCTAGCGGGGCGGAAGATACGCAGTATTTT.

The V call is TRBV7-9, the J call TRBJ1-2; D is ambiguous. Germline-derived CDR1 and CDR2 are SEHNR and FQNEAQ (reference sequence). This CDR3 comprises 15 residues. Trimming shortened V by 6 bases and J by 6 bases, and 20 bases separated the two germline ends. Here the CDR3 reads CASRLEGGQSHGYTF. As DNA, the CDR3 is TGTGCCAGCAGGTTGGAGGGCGGTCAATCCCATGGCTACACCTTC. The complete variable domain, with remaining parts taken from reference TRBV7-9 and TRBJ1-2, reads DTGVSQNPRHKITKRGQNVTFRCDPISEHNRLYWYRQTLGQGPEFLTYFQNEAQLEKSRLLSDRFSAERPKGSFSTLEIQRTEQGDSAMYLCASRLEGGQSHGYTFGSGTRLTVV.

This clonotype has a handful of counts. This chain uses TRBV6-5 with TRBJ1-6, with TRBD1 as a possible D gene (6 bases). V lost 1 base and J lost 6, with 13 bases in between. This CDR3 is 16 amino acids long. Germline CDR1 and CDR2: MNHEY and SVGAGI. CDR3 DNA: TGTGCCAGCAGTTACTTTGGGGGGGCTGCTAATTCACCCCTCCACTTT. Its translation is CASSYFGGAANSPLHF.

CDR3: CASSLGIGGGPRWNEQFF. Here the CDR3 DNA reads TGTGCCAGCAGTTTGGGGATAGGCGGGGGGCCACGATGGAATGAGCAGTTCTTC. V gene TRBV12-3 or TRBV12-4 combines with J gene TRBJ2-1, with 8 bases lining up with TRBD2. The V segment lost 3 bases and the J segment 7 bases; nucleotides outside the gene matches: 17. The CDR3 spans 18 residues.

This rearrangement joins TRBV19 to TRBJ2-7; D perhaps matches TRBD1 (6 bases). The CDR3 extends over 14 amino acids. Trimming cost V 7 bases and J 4 bases, with 17 bases left between them. Germline loops: CDR1 LNHDA, CDR2 SQIVND (reference sequence). The CDR3 reads CASTQKSQGYEQYF. The CDR3, as DNA: TGTGCCAGTACCCAGAAATCGCAGGGGTACGAGCAGTACTTC.

This clonotype was counted between two and nine times. The DNA of the CDR3 is TGCAGTGCTAGTGCAGGGAATCCCTACGGGCAGTACGTC. Encoded protein: CSASAGNPYGQYV. The genes are TRBV20-1 and TRBJ2-7; a possible D gene is TRBD1 (5 bases). The CDR3 is 13 amino acids. Germline values: CDR1 DFQATT, CDR2 SNEGSKA (reference sequence).

This clonotype came up many times. V gene TRBV29-1 combines with J gene TRBJ2-5, with 15 bases lining up with TRBD2. CDR3 length equals 14 residues. Germline loops: CDR1 SQVTM, CDR2 ANQGSEA. The V gene end was trimmed by 6 bases and the J gene end by 2 bases; junction bases not matched to a gene: 1. As DNA, the CDR3 is TGCAGCGTAGGACTAGCGGGGGGGCAAGAGACCCAGTACTTC. This sequence encodes CSVGLAGGQETQYF.

CDR3 sequence (DNA): TGTGCCATCAGTGATGGGGGAGCGGTGTCAGATACGCAGTATTTT. Residues: CAISDGGAVSDTQYF. The V and J genes are TRBV10-3 and TRBJ2-3, with D perhaps given as TRBD1 or TRBD2 (5 bases each). This CDR3 is 15 amino acids long. Deletions cut 3 bases from V and 4 bases from J, with 14 bases between. The germline V gene encodes CDR1 ENHRY and CDR2 SYGVKD.

This chain uses TRBV7-9 with TRBJ2-3; D not certain. There are 15 residues in the CDR3. Germline CDR1 reads SEHNR; CDR2 reads FQNEAQ (reference sequence). V was cut by 5 bases and J by 0 bases, with 12 bases left in between. The CDR3 here is CASSPRRSSTDTQYF. In nucleotides, the CDR3 is TGTGCCAGCAGCCCCCGTCGATCTAGCACAGATACGCAGTATTTT.

This chain joins TRBV12-3 or TRBV12-4 and TRBJ2-2, with 7 bases fitting TRBD2. The CDR3 runs to 15 residues. The trim removed 3 bases at V and 5 bases at J, leaving 6 bases unmatched. The CDR3 sequence: CASSFGGDYTGELFF. In DNA form, the CDR3 reads TGTGCCAGCAGTTTTGGGGGGGATTATACCGGGGAGCTGTTTTTT.

This chain uses TRBV5-1 with TRBJ2-3; no reliable D call. V shed 2 bases and J shed 2 bases, with 9 bases lying between them. Germline-derived CDR1 and CDR2 are SGHRS and YFSETQ. The CDR3 is 14 residues long. The CDR3, as DNA: TGCGCCAGCAGCTTCCCCCTCGTCACAGATACGCAGTATTTT. Protein sequence: CASSFPLVTDTQYF.

The chain uses TRBV4-3 and TRBJ2-4; D gene ambiguous. With 8 bases removed from V and 0 bases from J, the gap between germline ends came to 8 bases. This CDR3 has 13 amino acids. Germline loops: CDR1 LGHNA, CDR2 YSLEER. DNA for the CDR3: TGCGCCAGCGGCTGGGGAGCCAAAAACATTCAGTACTTC. This encodes CASGWGAKNIQYF.

This clonotype has just a few counts. This rearrangement joins TRBV5-4 to TRBJ2-3, with no clear D. Per the germline V gene, CDR1 is SGHNT and CDR2 is YYREEE (reference sequence). Trimming took off 0 bases at V and 2 bases at J, with 10 bases between the two ends. There are 15 residues in the CDR3. CDR3 loop: CASSLAPTDTDTQYF. The DNA of the CDR3 is TGTGCCAGCAGCTTGGCACCCACCGACACAGATACGCAGTATTTT. Looking up the rest from reference TRBV5-4 and TRBJ2-3 gives the full variable domain: ETGVTQSPTHLIKTRGQQVTLRCSSQSGHNTVSWYQQALGQGPQFIFQYYREEENGRGNFPPRFSGLQFPNYSSELNVNALELDDSALYLCASSLAPTDTDTQYFGPGTRLTVL.

This clonotype was counted between two and nine times. The gene calls are TRBV5-1 and TRBJ1-1; 8 bases line up with TRBD1. The CDR3 contains 15 residues. The J segment lost 3 bases and the V segment lost 4 bases, leaving 8 bases of the junction unmatched. In germline, CDR1 is SGHRS, CDR2 YFSETQ. The CDR3 spells CASSAQGVGDTEAFF. The CDR3 DNA is TGCGCCAGCAGCGCACAGGGGGTGGGTGACACTGAAGCTTTCTTT.

This clonotype was detected only a few times. This sequence joins TRBV10-3 and TRBJ1-1; no definite D call. This CDR3 comprises 13 residues. Trimming took off 6 bases at V and 0 bases at J, with 8 bases between the two ends. CDR1 and CDR2 (germline): ENHRY, SYGVKD. Here the CDR3 DNA reads TGTGCCATCAGAGGCATGCTGAACACTGAAGCTTTCTTT. This translates into CAIRGMLNTEAFF.

As to this clonotype: The junction shows a germline mismatch at one end, possibly a read error. This chain uses TRBV13 with TRBJ2-4, with TRBD1 matching over 7 bases. This CDR3 has 15 residues. Germline V gene data show CDR1 as PRHDT and CDR2 as FYEKMQ (reference sequence). The CDR3 DNA sequence: TGTGCCAGCAGCCACCGAGTCCTTCCGGGACAGAAATTACACTTC. Translated: CASSHRVLPGQKLHF.

This clonotype was detected only a few times. This sequence joins TRBV9 and TRBJ2-6; D is possibly TRBD1 or TRBD2 (5 bases each). Germline V CDR1 and CDR2: SGDLS, YYNGEE. The germline V and J ends were trimmed by 4 bases and 0 bases, with 11 bases remaining between them. The CDR3 sequence is 16 residues long. The CDR3 region has the DNA TGTGCCAGCAGCACTCGAGGGGACTCTGGGGCCAACGTCCTGACTTTC. It codes for CASSTRGDSGANVLTF.